This record concerns one T cell receptor beta chain sequence. Per the authors' pipeline: Reference gene primer amplification in the assay estimated nucleated cell counts. Method: immunoSEQ multiplex PCR; TCRdb's copy keeps in-frame clones and lacks some. That table furnishes V, J and clone size, whereas the DNA furnished D and trimming. This table has approximately 250,000 clones, roughly 84% appearing once. The data are from a study of blood T cell repertoires in COVID-19. Study information: COVID-19 samples from acute and convalescent phases originated in the United States, Italy and Spain. Sources were T cells, B-cell-depleted T cells, or PBMCs; the material itself was cDNA or gDNA.

This CDR3 has 14 amino acids. The V segment lost 6 bases and the J segment 6 bases; nucleotides outside the gene matches: 5. The germline V gene has CDR1 LNHDA and CDR2 SQIVND (reference sequence). The chain joins TRBV19 to TRBJ2-2; 9 bases are shared with TRBD1. The clonotype was recovered from a human donor in a cohort sampled during active COVID-19. Sequencing used peripheral blood. The CDR3 loop reads CASRTQGASGELFF. The CDR3 DNA sequence: TGTGCCAGTAGAACACAGGGGGCCTCCGGGGAGCTGTTTTTT.